The clone carrying this TCR beta chain was seen a handful of times. Its antigen is as yet unknown. CDR1 and CDR2 (germline): SGHTS, YDEGEE. The CDR3 runs 16 residues. V shed 0 bases, J shed 1 base, and the junction held 6 bases outside the gene matches. This record belongs to a study of beta chain features in type 1 diabetes. Across the study: Cell yields, gender and age were similar in healthy donors and patients. Across all samples, about 100,000,000 sorted cells were examined. Study-level points and caveats: Highly expressing activated T cells could be over-counted with a cDNA template.

Reverse transcription of all isolated RNA meant that expressed TCRB transcripts were sequenced. Samples of naive, central memory and regulatory T cells yielded a mean of about 3.57 million reads. Libraries were prepared by immunoSEQ multiplex PCR; TCRdb keeps only in-frame clonotypes and omits some of them. The sample lists 300,000 to 450,000 clones, around a fifth occurring once. Sequencing was carried out using naive CD4+ T cells from blood. The sequence was obtained from a woman aged 18-29 years in good health. The chain combines TRBV5-8 with TRBJ2-5; 7 bases are shared with TRBD1. The CDR3: CASSLATGTVQETQYF. The CDR3 nucleotides read TGTGCCAGCAGCTTGGCGACCGGGACAGTCCAAGAGACCCAGTACTTC.